A selection of T cell receptor beta chains follows, all from one sample in a study of blood T cells in healthy people across ages. One entry per CDR3 protein, called by TCRdb with MiXCR from the 5' RACE reads. The table has hundreds of thousands of distinct CDR3 sequences, around 43% seen once. Sequenced: blood. These receptors all stem from a man in his 60s in good health. CDR3s include the opening cysteine and the closing phenylalanine or tryptophan. The D gene is left open where the match is weak. Where a row states a size, it is once, few, many or the class of an expanded clone; other rows omit it.

j_call v_call d_call cdr3_length clone_size cdr3_aa cdr3_nt
TRBJ1-1 TRBV2 TRBD1 15 - CASSADRGGYAEAFF TGTGCCAGCAGTGCAGACAGGGGAGGGTATGCTGAAGCTTTCTTT
TRBJ2-7 TRBV6-1 TRBD1 13 few CASSGDRPYEQYF TGTGCCAGCAGTGGGGACAGGCCCTACGAGCAGTACTTC
TRBJ2-3 TRBV5-1 TRBD1 15 few CASSNGQGRGYTQYF TGCGCCAGCAGCAATGGACAGGGTCGAGGATATACGCAGTATTTT
TRBJ2-7 TRBV28 TRBD1 14 - CASSRPDRGYEQYF TGTGCCAGCAGTCGCCCGGACAGGGGCTACGAGCAGTACTTC
TRBJ2-5 TRBV20-1 - 20 - CSARSPQVILRAGTQETQYF TGCAGTGCTAGGTCCCCCCAAGTCATTTTAAGGGCGGGGACTCAAGAGACCCAGTACTTC
TRBJ2-3 TRBV14 - 14 few CASSQEPREDTQYF TGTGCCAGCAGCCAAGAACCCAGGGAGGATACGCAGTATTTT
TRBJ2-7 TRBV7-9 TRBD1 14 - CASSWAGDRGEQYF TGTGCCAGCAGCTGGGCCGGGGACAGGGGCGAGCAGTACTTC
TRBJ2-3 TRBV11-2 TRBD2 16 - CASSSRLAGGTDTQYF TGTGCCAGCAGCTCAAGACTAGCGGGGGGCACAGATACGCAGTATTTT
TRBJ2-5 TRBV5-1 - 16 - CASSQRSGKFLETQYF TGCGCCAGCAGCCAACGATCCGGGAAGTTTCTGGAGACCCAGTACTTC
TRBJ2-1 TRBV6-2/TRBV6-3 TRBD2 16 - CASSYPPGGVDNEQFF TGTGCCAGCAGTTACCCGCCGGGGGGGGTAGACAATGAGCAGTTCTTC
TRBJ2-2 TRBV10-3 - 15 few CAISGALSNTGELFF TGTGCCATCAGTGGGGCCTTATCGAACACCGGGGAGCTGTTTTTT
TRBJ2-3 TRBV20-1 - 13 - CSAPQGLADTQYF TGCAGTGCCCCCCAGGGGTTGGCAGATACGCAGTATTTT
TRBJ1-5 TRBV4-3 TRBD1 17 - CASSQDRAGQGNQPQHF TGCGCCAGCAGCCAAGATCGAGCGGGACAGGGTAATCAGCCCCAGCATTTT
TRBJ2-7 TRBV28 - 13 few CASSSPRDYEQYF TGTGCCAGCAGTTCCCCCAGGGACTACGAGCAGTACTTC
TRBJ2-2 TRBV5-1 TRBD2 19 many CASSSPPGTSGGPTGELFF TGCGCCAGCAGCTCTCCCCCTGGGACTAGCGGGGGACCCACCGGGGAGCTGTTTTTT
TRBJ1-2 TRBV11-2 - 14 - CATRTNRTNYGYTF TGTGCCACCCGAACCAACAGAACTAACTATGGCTACACCTTC
TRBJ2-1 TRBV20-1 TRBD2 15 few CSASDSLAGGNEQFF TGCAGTGCCAGTGACTCTCTAGCGGGGGGTAATGAGCAGTTCTTC
TRBJ2-5 TRBV12-1 - 16 few CASSSGLAGGEETQYF TGTGCCAGCAGCTCGGGACTAGCGGGGGGCGAAGAGACCCAGTACTTC
TRBJ2-1 TRBV7-2 TRBD2 16 - CASSLGAAGGLYEQFF TGTGCCAGCAGCTTAGGGGCTGCGGGGGGGCTTTATGAGCAGTTCTTC
TRBJ2-4 TRBV29-1 TRBD1 17 many CSVPLLTGTGGRNIQYF TGCAGCGTTCCTTTGTTAACCGGGACAGGGGGGAGAAACATTCAGTACTTC
TRBJ1-2 TRBV28 - 15 once CASTLTRGGVEGYTF TGTGCCAGCACCCTTACGCGGGGTGGAGTGGAAGGCTACACCTTC
TRBJ2-5 TRBV5-1 - 14 - CASSSAQTRGTQYF TGCGCCAGCAGCTCGGCACAGACCAGGGGGACCCAGTACTTC
TRBJ2-1 TRBV6-2/TRBV6-3 TRBD2 15 few CASSSSSGAYNEQFF TGTGCCAGCAGTTCCTCTAGCGGGGCTTACAATGAGCAGTTCTTC
TRBJ2-5 TRBV20-1 TRBD2 17 - CSARDWTSGGLRETQYF TGCAGTGCTAGAGATTGGACTAGCGGGGGCCTCCGAGAGACCCAGTACTTC
TRBJ2-1 TRBV29-1 TRBD2 14 - CSVGSSGGGNEQFF TGCAGCGTTGGATCCAGCGGGGGGGGGAATGAGCAGTTCTTC
TRBJ2-5 TRBV7-2 TRBD2 16 - CASSPGGGLATNEQYF TGTGCCAGCAGCCCCGGTGGGGGACTAGCGACTAATGAGCAGTACTTC
TRBJ2-7 TRBV7-2 - 16 many CASSLGRLADSYEQYF TGTGCCAGCAGCTTAGGTCGGCTCGCCGATTCCTACGAGCAGTACTTC
TRBJ2-1 TRBV11-2 - 19 - CASSFTAGAFRSAYNEQFF TGTGCCAGCAGCTTTACTGCAGGGGCCTTTCGTTCAGCCTACAATGAGCAGTTCTTC
TRBJ1-1 TRBV20-1 - 13 - CSARERRYTEAFF TGCAGTGCTAGAGAACGCAGGTACACTGAAGCTTTCTTT
TRBJ2-4 TRBV4-1 TRBD2 19 - CASSQDPPSGELAKNIQYF TGCGCCAGCAGCCAAGACCCTCCTAGCGGGGAACTAGCCAAAAACATTCAGTACTTC
TRBJ2-5 TRBV20-1 - 12 few CSANTNQETQYF TGCAGTGCGAACACTAACCAAGAGACCCAGTACTTC
TRBJ1-6 TRBV28 - 14 - CASSWGGINSPLHF TGTGCCAGCAGTTGGGGGGGAATCAATTCACCCCTCCACTTT
TRBJ1-2 TRBV30 TRBD1 14 - CAWRRQGVGYGYTF TGTGCCTGGAGGCGACAGGGAGTTGGCTATGGCTACACCTTC
TRBJ2-3 TRBV4-3 - 17 few CASSQRPEGGHRDTQYF TGCGCCAGCAGCCAAAGGCCCGAAGGGGGGCATAGAGATACGCAGTATTTT
TRBJ2-1 TRBV2 - 11 few CASSAPYEQFF TGTGCCAGCAGTGCCCCGTATGAGCAGTTCTTC
TRBJ2-4 TRBV12-3/TRBV12-4 TRBD2 15 - CASRTSGGAGHIQYF TGTGCCAGCAGGACTAGCGGGGGGGCCGGGCACATTCAGTACTTC
TRBJ1-5 TRBV7-8 - 12 - CASSSFGQPQHF TGTGCCAGCAGTTCCTTTGGTCAGCCCCAGCATTTT
TRBJ2-4 TRBV3-1 - 17 - CASSRVGAGSGKNIQYF TGTGCCAGCAGTCGGGTGGGGGCAGGGTCGGGCAAAAACATTCAGTACTTC
TRBJ2-7 TRBV20-1 - 15 - CSASNVGAVHYEQYF TGCAGTGCTAGTAATGTCGGGGCGGTACACTACGAGCAGTACTTC
TRBJ2-4 TRBV7-2 - 15 few CASSLALSGQNIQYF TGTGCCAGCAGCTTAGCCCTCAGTGGCCAAAACATTCAGTACTTC
TRBJ2-5 TRBV28 TRBD2 19 few CASSPFGRSLAGHQETQYF TGTGCCAGCAGTCCCTTTGGCCGTTCGCTAGCGGGGCATCAAGAGACCCAGTACTTC
TRBJ2-7 TRBV10-3 - 15 - CAISEQRHSSYEQYF TGTGCCATCAGTGAGCAGAGACATAGCTCCTACGAGCAGTACTTC
TRBJ2-7 TRBV2 - 15 few CASSEEIARSYEQYF TGTGCCAGCAGTGAGGAAATAGCGCGATCCTACGAGCAGTACTTC
TRBJ2-1 TRBV6-5 TRBD2 15 few CASSYRAGDYNEQFF TGTGCCAGCAGTTACAGAGCGGGGGATTACAATGAGCAGTTCTTC
TRBJ1-6 TRBV2 TRBD1 15 - CASSSGQGVGSPLHF TGTGCCAGCAGTTCGGGACAGGGAGTTGGTTCACCCCTCCACTTT
TRBJ2-3 TRBV20-1 - 11 - CSAGYTGPQYF TGCAGTGCTGGTTATACGGGGCCGCAGTATTTT
TRBJ1-5 TRBV7-2 TRBD1 18 once CASIVIGGNRGPDQPQHF TGTGCCAGCATTGTAATTGGGGGGAACAGGGGGCCGGATCAGCCCCAGCATTTT
TRBJ2-3 TRBV6-1 TRBD2 18 many CASSPDQGREGMTDTQYF TGTGCCAGCAGCCCCGACCAGGGCAGGGAGGGAATGACAGATACGCAGTATTTT
TRBJ1-1 TRBV7-9 - 13 - CASSLEVSIEAFF TGTGCCAGCAGCTTAGAGGTCAGCATTGAAGCTTTCTTT
TRBJ2-6 TRBV12-3/TRBV12-4 TRBD1 17 - CASSRTGSASGANVLTF TGTGCCAGCAGTAGGACAGGGTCCGCATCTGGGGCCAACGTCCTGACTTTC
TRBJ2-1 TRBV5-1 TRBD1 13 few CASSLTGTGVQFF TGCGCCAGCAGCTTGACCGGGACAGGGGTTCAGTTCTTC
TRBJ1-4 TRBV7-2 TRBD1 15 many CASSIRTGDHEKLFF TGTGCCAGCAGCATAAGGACAGGGGATCATGAAAAACTGTTTTTT
TRBJ1-6 TRBV7-3 - 15 - CASSLDSRNNSPLHF TGTGCCAGCAGCCTCGACAGCCGCAATAATTCACCCCTCCACTTT
TRBJ2-6 TRBV7-2 TRBD2 20 - CASSLVGLAGGGAGANVLTF TGTGCCAGCAGCTTAGTTGGGCTAGCGGGAGGGGGCGCTGGGGCCAACGTCCTGACTTTC
TRBJ2-3 TRBV11-2 - 15 - CASSLDGTGSDTQYF TGTGCCAGCAGCTTAGACGGGACTGGATCCGATACGCAGTATTTT
TRBJ2-5 TRBV6-4 - 16 - CASSDSQGERVETQYF TGTGCCAGCAGTGACTCACAGGGAGAAAGGGTAGAGACCCAGTACTTC
TRBJ2-5 TRBV20-1 TRBD1 18 few CSARGAAGGGVGQETQYF TGCAGTGCTAGAGGAGCAGCAGGGGGTGGTGTGGGACAAGAGACCCAGTACTTC
TRBJ1-2 TRBV7-2 - 15 few CASSFGGRRNYGYTF TGTGCCAGCAGCTTCGGGGGTAGACGTAACTATGGCTACACCTTC
TRBJ2-3 TRBV4-3 - 16 - CASSQEHGKYTDTQYF TGCGCCAGCAGCCAAGAACATGGAAAATATACGGATACGCAGTATTTT